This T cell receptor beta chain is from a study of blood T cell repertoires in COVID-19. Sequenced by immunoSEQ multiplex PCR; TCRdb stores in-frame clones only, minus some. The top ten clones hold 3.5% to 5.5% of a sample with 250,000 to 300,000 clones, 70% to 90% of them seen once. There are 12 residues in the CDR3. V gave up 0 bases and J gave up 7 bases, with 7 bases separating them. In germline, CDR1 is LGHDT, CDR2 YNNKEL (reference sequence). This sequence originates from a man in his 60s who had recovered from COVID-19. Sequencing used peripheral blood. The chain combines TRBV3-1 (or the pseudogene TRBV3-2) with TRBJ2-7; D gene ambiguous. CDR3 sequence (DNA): TGTGCCAGCAGCCAAGATCGGCGGGAGCAGTACTTC. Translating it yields CASSQDRREQYF.